The present TCR beta chain was sequenced within a study of shared clonotypes between healthy human individuals. Study-wide points: Against clonotypes common to all four donors, non-shared ones had lower generation probabilities.

Assay used: immunoSEQ multiplex PCR; TCRdb lists only in-frame clones, some missing. The sample carries 2,500,000 or so clones, under 95% recorded once. This clone came up a few times. The antigen is undetermined. Different DNA sequences within this sample yield the same CDR3. The TCR was taken from a man younger than 35 in good health. Some clones in this sample may be carry-over from other donors' samples. Sequences were obtained from naive CD4+ T cells from PBMCs. Subset noted: CD45RA+ positively selected.

The CDR3 nucleotides are TGTGCCAGCAGCTCAGCCAGGGGGACTGAAGCTTTCTTT. It is translated as CASSSARGTEAFF. This chain joins TRBV7-2 and TRBJ1-1, with 7 bases that match TRBD1. CDR1 is SGHTA, CDR2 FQGNSA, per germline. The CDR3 has 13 residues. With 4 bases clipped from V and 5 bases from J, the junction kept 4 bases outside the gene matches.